The rows below give T cell receptor beta chains drawn from one sample of a study of blood T cell repertoires in COVID-19. The table came from immunoSEQ multiplex PCR; TCRdb's copy has only in-frame clones and leaves some out. In the table there are 95,000 or so clones, approximately 80% of which are singletons. Sample: peripheral blood. The receptors were gathered from a human donor in a cohort sampled during active COVID-19. Each CDR3 is given with its conserved first and last residue. A D gene is named only where the DNA matches it firmly. Size is stated for part of the rows, as once, few or many counts, or as a class when the clone is expanded.

cdr3_length	clone_size	d_call	v_call	j_call	cdr3_nt	cdr3_aa
16	NA	TRBD1	TRBV24-1	TRBJ1-4	TGTGCCACCAGTGACCCGGGACAGGGACTTAATGAAAAACTGTTTTTT	CATSDPGQGLNEKLFF
15	NA	TRBD1	TRBV5-1	TRBJ1-2	TGCGCCAGCAGCTTGAGCTGGGACAGTCTCTATGGCTACACCTTC	CASSLSWDSLYGYTF
13	NA	NA	TRBV21-1	TRBJ1-1	TGTGCCAGCAGCGGACAGGGGGAGGTAAGGGCTTTCTTT	CASSGQGEVRAFF
15	NA	TRBD1	TRBV5-1	TRBJ2-7	TGCGCCAGCAGCTTGGCGGCCAGGGGGCTCGAAGAGCAGTACTTC	CASSLAARGLEEQYF
16	NA	TRBD2	TRBV5-1	TRBJ2-3	TGCGCCAGCAGCTTGGTATCGGGGGGGCCCACAGATACGCAGTATTTT	CASSLVSGGPTDTQYF
13	NA	NA	TRBV9	TRBJ2-2	TGTGCCAGCAGCTGGTCGGACACCGGGGAGCTGTTTTTT	CASSWSDTGELFF
15	NA	TRBD2	TRBV24-1	TRBJ2-5	TGTGCCACCAAAGGGACTAGCACTAGCCAAGAGACCCAGTACTTC	CATKGTSTSQETQYF
15	NA	TRBD2	TRBV19	TRBJ2-7	TGTGCCAGTAGTACCGCCCTAGCGGTCTCCTACGAGCAGTACTTC	CASSTALAVSYEQYF
16	NA	TRBD2	TRBV7-3	TRBJ2-1	TGTGCCAGCAGCTTATCGGCTAGCGGGACTTACAATGAACAGTTCTTC	CASSLSASGTYNEQFF
15	NA	NA	TRBV11-2	TRBJ2-7	TGTGCCAGCAGCTTTCTCCGGGACACAACCTACGAGCAGTACTTC	CASSFLRDTTYEQYF
15	NA	NA	TRBV6-5	TRBJ1-4	TGTGCCAGCAGTTACTCATTGTTAGCTAATGAAAAACTGTTTTTT	CASSYSLLANEKLFF
13	NA	NA	TRBV25-1	TRBJ2-5	TGTGCCAGCAGTGAATCGGGAATAGAGACCCAGTACTTC	CASSESGIETQYF
16	NA	TRBD2	TRBV2	TRBJ2-3	TGTGCCAGCAGTGAAGAGCGGGGAAGTGTCACAGATACGCAGTATTTT	CASSEERGSVTDTQYF
15	NA	TRBD2	TRBV10-1	TRBJ2-1	TGCGCCAGCAGTGGCGGACTAGCGGGAGCGGATGAGCAGTTCTTC	CASSGGLAGADEQFF
16	NA	NA	TRBV5-4	TRBJ2-7	TGTGCCAGCAGCTTGGGGAGCGGGTTAGGCTCCTACGAGCAGTACTTC	CASSLGSGLGSYEQYF
12	NA	NA	TRBV6-6	TRBJ2-1	TGTGCCAGCAGTTACCCCTCGGATGAGCAGTTCTTC	CASSYPSDEQFF
15	NA	TRBD2	TRBV2	TRBJ2-5	TGTGCCAGCAGTGAAGCGGGACTAGCGCAAGAGACCCAGTACTTC	CASSEAGLAQETQYF
14	NA	NA	TRBV11-1	TRBJ1-6	TGTGCCAGCAGCTTAGCGGGCCACGGGACACCCCTCCACTTT	CASSLAGHGTPLHF
14	NA	TRBD2	TRBV4-2	TRBJ2-1	TGTGCCAGCAGCCAACCCCGGGGGGACAATGAGCAGTTCTTC	CASSQPRGDNEQFF
17	once	NA	TRBV3-1/TRBV3-2	TRBJ2-2	TGTGCCAGCAGCCAGGAAAACAGGGCTCGGGACACCGGGGAGCTGTTTTTT	CASSQENRARDTGELFF
16	once	NA	TRBV9	TRBJ2-2	TGTGCCAGCAGCGTCCGTGACAGATCGAACACCGGGGAGCTGTTTTTT	CASSVRDRSNTGELFF
14	few	TRBD1	TRBV5-4	TRBJ1-5	TGTGCCAGCAGCGTCGGGACAGAGAATCAGCCCCAGCATTTT	CASSVGTENQPQHF
14	once	TRBD2	TRBV19	TRBJ2-1	TGTGCCAGTAGTATTAGCGGGAGCTACAATGAGCAGTTCTTC	CASSISGSYNEQFF
13	NA	TRBD1	TRBV6-5	TRBJ2-4	TGTGCCAGCAGGGACCGGGACAGAAACATTCAGTACTTC	CASRDRDRNIQYF
16	NA	TRBD2	TRBV5-4	TRBJ2-5	TGTGCCAGCAGCCGACAGGGACTAGCGAATCTGGAGACCCAGTACTTC	CASSRQGLANLETQYF
16	once	TRBD1	TRBV4-1	TRBJ2-3	TGCGCCAGCAGTCCAAGGACAGGGGGCAACTCAGATACGCAGTATTTT	CASSPRTGGNSDTQYF
15	medium-sized	NA	TRBV27	TRBJ1-5	TGTGCCAGCAGTTCCTTCGATAGGGGAAATCAGCCCCAGCATTTT	CASSSFDRGNQPQHF
14	NA	TRBD1	TRBV7-2	TRBJ1-5	TGTGCCAGCAGCCCGGGGACAGTCAATCAGCCCCAGCATTTT	CASSPGTVNQPQHF
15	NA	NA	TRBV10-3	TRBJ1-1	TGTGCCATCAGTGAGGGGGACACAGAGAACACTGAAGCTTTCTTT	CAISEGDTENTEAFF
16	NA	TRBD2	TRBV5-1	TRBJ2-5	TGCGCCAGCAGCTTAGAGGGACTAGCGGGTACAGAGACCCAGTACTTC	CASSLEGLAGTETQYF
14	NA	NA	TRBV9	TRBJ1-1	TGTGCCAGCAGCGCCACCCGGGACACCATATTTACTTTCTTT	CASSATRDTIFTFF
16	NA	TRBD2	TRBV5-1	TRBJ2-5	TGCGCCAGCAGCTTCGGACTAGCGGGGCGGCAAGAGACCCAGTACTTC	CASSFGLAGRQETQYF
13	NA	NA	TRBV7-2	TRBJ2-1	TGTGCCAGCAGCTCCCTGAGAGCGAATGAGCAGTTCTTC	CASSSLRANEQFF